This is a list of T cell receptor beta chains from one sample in a study of identical twins. One entry per CDR3 protein, called by TCRdb with MiXCR from the 5' RACE reads. The sample comprises around 250,000 distinct CDR3 sequences, over 5.5% of which are singletons, and roughly 15% rests with the top ten. The same sample was also used in a study of T cells expressing NK-cell markers.

The sequenced sample consisted of CD8+ T cells sorted from blood. The receptors were gathered from a woman aged 18-35 years in good health. The CDR3 runs from the conserved cysteine through the conserved F or W. The order of the fields is J gene, clone size, V gene, D gene, CDR3 protein, CDR3 DNA. The D gene is left open where the match is weak. Expanded clones are given a class, and other clones once, few, many or no size at all.

J: TRBJ2-1
size: many
V: TRBV11-2
D: NA
CDR3: CATCCSDKIAYNEQFF
DNA: TGTGCCACCTGTTGTTCAGACAAAATCGCCTACAATGAGCAGTTCTTC

J: TRBJ2-7
size: many
V: TRBV7-8
D: NA
CDR3: CASSPSVQRSYEQYF
DNA: TGTGCCAGCAGCCCCTCGGTCCAGCGGTCCTACGAGCAGTACTTC

J: TRBJ1-1
size: few
V: TRBV27
D: NA
CDR3: CASSLGWLGTEAFF
DNA: TGTGCCAGCAGTTTAGGGTGGTTAGGGACTGAAGCTTTCTTT

J: TRBJ2-2
size: many
V: TRBV7-2
D: NA
CDR3: CASSFEGTNTGELFF
DNA: TGTGCCAGCAGCTTCGAGGGGACGAACACCGGGGAGCTGTTTTTT

J: TRBJ1-1
size: many
V: TRBV7-9
D: NA
CDR3: CASSPLDPVNTEAFF
DNA: TGTGCCAGCAGCCCTTTGGACCCCGTGAACACTGAAGCTTTCTTT

J: TRBJ1-2
size: NA
V: TRBV14
D: NA
CDR3: CASSQERQNYGYTF
DNA: TGTGCCAGCAGCCAAGAAAGACAGAACTATGGCTACACCTTC

J: TRBJ1-1
size: NA
V: TRBV11-2
D: NA
CDR3: CASSLVGSQNTEAFF
DNA: TGTGCCAGCAGCTTAGTGGGGTCGCAGAACACTGAAGCTTTCTTT

J: TRBJ2-1
size: many
V: TRBV7-2
D: NA
CDR3: CASSLGWRGVSYNEQFF
DNA: TGTGCCAGCAGCTTAGGGTGGCGCGGGGTGTCCTACAATGAGCAGTTCTTC

J: TRBJ2-4
size: many
V: TRBV3-1
D: TRBD1
CDR3: CASSQEASVPGQGNKNIQYF
DNA: TGTGCCAGCAGCCAAGAAGCCAGCGTGCCGGGACAGGGTAACAAAAACATTCAGTACTTC

J: TRBJ1-1
size: few
V: TRBV6-5
D: NA
CDR3: CASSYSNQNTEAFF
DNA: TGTGCCAGCAGTTACTCGAACCAGAACACTGAAGCTTTCTTT

J: TRBJ2-1
size: many
V: TRBV29-1
D: NA
CDR3: CSVRDLYNEQFF
DNA: TGCAGCGTTCGGGACCTTTACAATGAGCAGTTCTTC

J: TRBJ2-7
size: few
V: TRBV6-1
D: TRBD2
CDR3: CASSPDSGSNEQYF
DNA: TGTGCCAGCAGTCCCGATAGCGGGAGCAACGAGCAGTACTTC

J: TRBJ2-7
size: few
V: TRBV9
D: TRBD1
CDR3: CASSVLRTGVHEQYF
DNA: TGTGCCAGCAGCGTACTCCGGACAGGGGTCCACGAGCAGTACTTC

J: TRBJ2-4
size: NA
V: TRBV15
D: TRBD1
CDR3: CATSRDRAENIQYF
DNA: TGTGCCACCAGCAGGGACAGGGCAGAAAACATTCAGTACTTC

J: TRBJ1-6
size: many
V: TRBV5-6
D: TRBD1
CDR3: CASSYGQGNSPLHF
DNA: TGTGCCAGCAGCTACGGACAGGGTAATTCACCCCTCCACTTT

J: TRBJ1-1
size: NA
V: TRBV29-1
D: NA
CDR3: CSILGGTEAFF
DNA: TGCAGCATCCTTGGGGGGACTGAAGCTTTCTTT

J: TRBJ2-7
size: NA
V: TRBV7-6
D: NA
CDR3: CASSLSFGVGYEQYF
DNA: TGTGCCAGCAGCTTAAGTTTTGGGGTTGGTTACGAGCAGTACTTC

J: TRBJ2-1
size: few
V: TRBV11-2
D: NA
CDR3: CASSLYGSYNEQFF
DNA: TGTGCCAGCAGCTTGTACGGCTCCTACAATGAGCAGTTCTTC

J: TRBJ1-4
size: few
V: TRBV19
D: NA
CDR3: CASTPGTLAGEKLFF
DNA: TGTGCCAGTACCCCTGGGACACTGGCCGGAGAAAAACTGTTTTTT

J: TRBJ2-7
size: few
V: TRBV14
D: NA
CDR3: CASSQPTGESSYEQYF
DNA: TGTGCCAGCAGCCAACCAACAGGCGAAAGCTCCTACGAGCAGTACTTC

J: TRBJ2-7
size: few
V: TRBV5-1
D: NA
CDR3: CASSLAARSYSYEQYF
DNA: TGCGCCAGCAGCTTGGCGGCGCGGAGCTACTCCTACGAGCAGTACTTC

J: TRBJ2-1
size: few
V: TRBV5-5
D: TRBD2
CDR3: CASLGGGRDEQFF
DNA: TGTGCCAGCCTGGGGGGGGGTAGGGATGAGCAGTTCTTC

J: TRBJ2-7
size: NA
V: TRBV7-9
D: NA
CDR3: CASSRGSGPDSYEQYF
DNA: TGTGCCAGCAGCCGGGGCAGCGGACCCGATTCCTACGAGCAGTACTTC

J: TRBJ2-1
size: few
V: TRBV5-1
D: TRBD1
CDR3: CASSLKTGSYNEQFF
DNA: TGCGCCAGCAGCTTGAAGACAGGGTCCTACAATGAGCAGTTCTTC

J: TRBJ2-7
size: few
V: TRBV7-6
D: TRBD2
CDR3: CASSLEGGLAGFYEQYF
DNA: TGTGCCAGCAGCTTAGAGGGGGGACTAGCGGGGTTCTACGAGCAGTACTTC

J: TRBJ1-1
size: many
V: TRBV9
D: TRBD1
CDR3: CASSVTGSNTEAFF
DNA: TGTGCCAGCAGCGTGACAGGGAGTAACACTGAAGCTTTCTTT

J: TRBJ1-1
size: few
V: TRBV12-5
D: NA
CDR3: CASGLGGIRPNTEAFF
DNA: TGTGCTAGTGGTTTGGGGGGAATACGCCCGAACACTGAAGCTTTCTTT

J: TRBJ2-7
size: few
V: TRBV20-1
D: NA
CDR3: CSTPATTYEQYF
DNA: TGCAGTACCCCGGCCACCACCTACGAGCAGTACTTC

J: TRBJ2-3
size: many
V: TRBV6-5
D: NA
CDR3: CASSSGTGSDTQYF
DNA: TGTGCCAGCAGTTCGGGGACTGGTTCAGATACGCAGTATTTT

J: TRBJ2-6
size: NA
V: TRBV28
D: NA
CDR3: CASRDPRSGANVLTF
DNA: TGTGCCAGCCGGGACCCCCGCTCTGGGGCCAACGTCCTGACTTTC

J: TRBJ2-7
size: few
V: TRBV7-8
D: NA
CDR3: CASSPGGARYEQYF
DNA: TGTGCCAGCAGCCCAGGGGGGGCTAGGTACGAGCAGTACTTC

J: TRBJ2-7
size: few
V: TRBV19
D: NA
CDR3: CASSWRSSYEQYF
DNA: TGTGCCAGTAGCTGGAGGAGCTCCTACGAGCAGTACTTC

J: TRBJ2-3
size: few
V: TRBV6-2/TRBV6-3
D: NA
CDR3: CASSYGDGRGSDTQYF
DNA: TGTGCCAGCAGTTACGGGGACGGGAGAGGATCAGATACGCAGTATTTT

J: TRBJ1-1
size: few
V: TRBV20-1
D: TRBD1
CDR3: CRTPGQGTEAFF
DNA: TGCAGGACCCCGGGACAGGGCACTGAAGCTTTCTTT

J: TRBJ2-1
size: NA
V: TRBV27
D: TRBD2
CDR3: CASSLLTRTPGGGLDNEQFF
DNA: TGTGCCAGCAGTTTACTCACCCGGACGCCGGGCGGGGGACTAGACAATGAGCAGTTCTTC

J: TRBJ2-5
size: NA
V: TRBV13
D: TRBD2
CDR3: CASSPASGGAETQYF
DNA: TGTGCCAGCAGCCCGGCTAGCGGGGGGGCTGAGACCCAGTACTTC